Listed below are T cell receptor beta chains from one sample, sequenced in a study of T cells in Graves' hyperthyroidism and ophthalmopathy. TCRdb itself ran the multiplex PCR reads through MiXCR, one entry per CDR3 protein. The sample has some 500,000 distinct CDR3 sequences, approximately 15% seen once. The specimen sequenced was blood. Receptors were obtained from a woman younger than 35 with Graves' hyperthyroidism. Both conserved end residues are part of each CDR3. Each record gives: D gene, V gene, J gene, clone size, CDR3 protein, CDR3 DNA. A D gene is named only where the DNA matches it firmly. Size tells how often a clone was seen (once, few, many) or the class of an expanded clone, and some rows leave it out.

>NA|TRBV5-1|TRBJ2-2|many
CASSLEPSTGELFF
TGCGCCAGCAGCTTGGAGCCTTCCACCGGGGAGCTGTTTTTT
>NA|TRBV20-1|TRBJ1-5|many
CSARPGDSNQPQHF
TGCAGTGCCAGGCCCGGAGATAGCAATCAGCCCCAGCATTTT
>NA|TRBV5-1|TRBJ2-3|few
CASSLVGAMRQYF
TGCGCCAGCAGCTTGGTAGGGGCGATGAGGCAGTATTTT
>NA|TRBV12-3/TRBV12-4|TRBJ1-1|many
CASSPGSNTEAFF
TGTGCCAGCAGTCCAGGATCGAACACTGAAGCTTTCTTT
>NA|TRBV25-1|TRBJ1-2|few
CASSVGNHYGYTF
TGTGCCAGCAGTGTAGGAAACCACTATGGCTACACCTTC
>NA|TRBV7-8|TRBJ2-2|many
CASSAGLPGTGELFF
TGTGCCAGCAGCGCGGGACTCCCAGGGACCGGGGAGCTGTTTTTT
>NA|TRBV5-1|TRBJ2-1|many
CASRVMGPTVHEQFF
TGCGCCAGCAGGGTGATGGGACCGACCGTCCATGAGCAGTTCTTC
>NA|TRBV24-1|TRBJ1-1|NA
CATSDLDEAFF
TGTGCCACCAGTGATTTGGATGAAGCTTTCTTT
>NA|TRBV6-2/TRBV6-3|TRBJ2-1|many
CASSYLDSSPEFF
TGTGCCAGCAGTTACCTTGACTCCTCCCCCGAGTTCTTC
>NA|TRBV28|TRBJ2-2|many
CASTRDTGELFF
TGTGCCAGCACCAGGGATACCGGGGAGCTGTTTTTT
>TRBD1|TRBV27|TRBJ1-5|many
CASSQTGGWGNQPQHF
TGTGCCAGCAGTCAGACAGGGGGATGGGGCAATCAGCCCCAGCATTTT
>NA|TRBV28|TRBJ2-4|many
CASTPTPSLAKNIQYF
TGTGCCAGCACCCCGACCCCGAGTCTAGCCAAAAACATTCAGTACTTC
>TRBD1|TRBV27|TRBJ2-6|NA
CASRQGAGANVLTF
TGTGCCAGCAGACAGGGGGCTGGGGCCAACGTCCTGACTTTC
>TRBD1|TRBV2|TRBJ2-3|NA
CASRPPGQGFSTDTQYF
TGTGCCAGCAGACCACCGGGACAGGGGTTTTCCACAGATACGCAGTATTTT
>NA|TRBV28|TRBJ2-7|NA
CASRLGTPISYEQYF
TGTGCCAGCAGACTAGGGACACCGATTTCCTACGAGCAGTACTTC
>TRBD2|TRBV9|TRBJ2-3|NA
CASSSRGAGGAWTDTQYF
TGTGCCAGCAGCAGTAGAGGTGCGGGAGGGGCTTGGACAGATACGCAGTATTTT
>NA|TRBV2|TRBJ1-3|NA
CASSAIKGIGNTIYF
TGTGCCAGCAGCGCTATTAAGGGTATCGGAAACACCATATATTTT
>NA|TRBV3-1|TRBJ2-1|many
CASSLQPGTYNEQFF
TGTGCCAGCAGCCTCCAGCCAGGGACGTACAATGAGCAGTTCTTC
>NA|TRBV11-3|TRBJ2-1|NA
CASSLAGSRGQFF
TGTGCCAGCAGCTTGGCAGGGTCCAGGGGACAGTTCTTC
>NA|TRBV6-5|TRBJ2-3|many
CASSYGGLPAGADTQYF
TGTGCCAGCAGTTACGGCGGACTACCCGCGGGCGCAGATACGCAGTATTTT
>TRBD2|TRBV11-2|TRBJ2-4|NA
CASSLIGWIAGGPSDKNIQYF
TGTGCCAGCAGCTTAATTGGGTGGATAGCGGGAGGGCCTTCTGACAAAAACATTCAGTACTTC
>TRBD1|TRBV6-1|TRBJ2-1|many
CATQPWDRGIHNEQFF
TGTGCCACCCAGCCCTGGGACAGGGGGATACACAATGAGCAGTTCTTC
>NA|TRBV24-1|TRBJ2-7|NA
CATSSTQGGPPSF
TGTGCCACCAGTTCCACCCAAGGGGGACCCCCCAGCTTC
>TRBD2|TRBV7-3|TRBJ2-1|many
CASSAGTSGYNEQFF
TGTGCCAGCAGCGCCGGGACTAGCGGTTACAATGAGCAGTTCTTC
>TRBD1|TRBV12-3/TRBV12-4|TRBJ1-2|many
CASSLAGQGVCTF
TGTGCCAGCAGCCTCGCGGGACAGGGGGTTTGCACCTTC
>NA|TRBV20-1|TRBJ1-5|NA
CSAGRRGVGNQPQHF
TGCAGTGCGGGACGGAGGGGGGTTGGCAATCAGCCCCAGCATTTT
>NA|TRBV11-3|TRBJ2-5|many
CASSLEGWDINLGETQYF
TGTGCCAGCAGCTTAGAGGGGTGGGACATAAACCTCGGGGAGACCCAGTACTTC
>TRBD1|TRBV12-3/TRBV12-4|TRBJ2-1|few
CADSGTGISVHEQFF
TGTGCCGACTCCGGGACAGGTATCTCGGTCCATGAGCAGTTCTTC
>NA|TRBV15|TRBJ1-1|few
CATSRDLGEGSDTAFF
TGTGCCACCAGCAGAGATCTGGGGGAAGGTTCCGACACGGCTTTCTTT
>TRBD2|TRBV6-2/TRBV6-3|TRBJ2-3|few
CASSLLAGGGDTQYF
TGTGCCAGCAGTTTGCTAGCGGGAGGTGGGGATACGCAGTATTTT
>NA|TRBV12-3/TRBV12-4|TRBJ1-5|many
CASSFEGSDQPQHF
TGTGCCAGCAGTTTTGAGGGGTCGGATCAGCCCCAGCATTTT
>TRBD2|TRBV18|TRBJ2-3|NA
CASSPRTSGTEDTQYF
TGTGCCAGCTCACCACGGACTAGCGGGACTGAGGATACGCAGTATTTT